These 8 T cell receptor beta chains were all obtained from the same sample, sequenced in a study of CD4 T cells in relation to SARS-CoV-2 and coronaviruses. Repertoires were generated with immunoSEQ multiplex PCR, while TCRdb's copy carries only in-frame clones and drops some. The sample lists 30,000 to 45,000 clones, just over 75% occurring once. These receptors' antigens are unknown. The source material was memory CD4+ T cells from PBMCs, cultured in vitro. Source of these receptors: an adult with COVID-19.

This rearrangement joins TRBV19 to TRBJ2-1; 12 positions agree with TRBD2. Germline V gene data show CDR1 as LNHDA and CDR2 as SQIVND (reference sequence). The CDR3 length is 11 residues. CDR3 sequence reads: CSSGRAHEQFF. The CDR3 bases are TGTTCTAGCGGGAGGGCCCATGAGCAGTTCTTC.

V and J are TRBV5-1 and TRBJ2-7; D is perhaps TRBD1 (6 bases). Germline-derived CDR1 and CDR2 are SGHRS and YFSETQ. This CDR3 region has 14 residues. V was shortened by 0 bases and J by 2 bases, with 9 bases between the two germline ends. The CDR3 coding sequence is TGCGCCAGCAGCTTGGTGGGACAAGCCTACGAGCAGTACTTC. Translation gives CASSLVGQAYEQYF.

The gene calls are TRBV28 and TRBJ2-7; 7 bases agree with TRBD2. The CDR3 is made up of 15 amino acids. CDR1 is MDHEN and CDR2 is SYDVKM in the germline V gene. V lost 5 bases to trimming and J lost 0 bases; unmatched junction nucleotides: 7. The DNA of the CDR3 is TGTGCCAGCAGTCAGTCTAGCGGAAGCTCCTACGAGCAGTACTTC. Its translation: CASSQSSGSSYEQYF. The full variable domain, in which reference TRBV28 and TRBJ2-7 provide the parts outside the CDR3, is DVKVTQSSRYLVKRTGEKVFLECVQDMDHENMFWYRQDPGLGLRLIYFSYDVKMKEKGDIPEGYSVSREKKERFSLILESASTNQTSMYLCASSQSSGSSYEQYFGPGTRLTVT.

This clone appeared a single time. This chain uses TRBV6-5 with TRBJ2-7; 8 positions match TRBD1. V was pared by 5 bases and J by 4 bases, with 7 bases of the junction left unmatched. This CDR3 is 14 amino acids long. The V gene's germline CDR1 is MNHEY and CDR2 SVGAGI. CDR3 DNA sequence: TGTGCCAGCAGTCCCCGACAGGGGTGGTACGAGCAGTACTTC. Translating gives CASSPRQGWYEQYF.

The DNA for the CDR3 is TGTGCCAGCAGTCCTACAGGGAATCAGCCCCAGCATTTT. Protein sequence: CASSPTGNQPQHF. This sequence joins TRBV6-5 and TRBJ1-5; D perhaps matches TRBD1 (6 bases). CDR3 length: 13 residues. Germline V gives CDR1 MNHEY, CDR2 SVGAGI. V was shortened by 5 bases and J by 4 bases, with 9 bases between the two germline ends.

J is TRBJ2-3 and V is TRBV3-1 (or the pseudogene TRBV3-2); 8 bases agree with TRBD2. Germline values: CDR1 LGHDT, CDR2 YNNKEL (reference sequence). The CDR3 is made up of 16 amino acids. The J segment lost 4 bases and the V segment lost 0 bases, leaving 6 bases of the junction unmatched. The CDR3: CASSQDPGRAADTQYF. In nucleotides, the CDR3 is TGTGCCAGCAGCCAAGACCCCGGGAGGGCCGCAGATACGCAGTATTTT.

The gene calls are TRBV15 and TRBJ1-5; perhaps TRBD1 as D (5 bases). V was pared by 8 bases and J by 6 bases, with 14 bases between. This CDR3 is 13 amino acids long. Germline assignment: CDR1 LNHNV and CDR2 YYDKDF (reference sequence). CDR3 coding DNA: TGTGCCACCGGTGTAGGGACCGTTCAGCCCCAGCATTTT. Amino acids: CATGVGTVQPQHF.

This clone was observed a few times. The chain uses TRBV5-6 and TRBJ2-7; TRBD2 agrees at 10 bases. CDR1 is SGHDT and CDR2 is YYEEEE in the germline V gene. V dropped 2 bases and J dropped 5; count of bases not matched to a gene: 7. This CDR3 has 15 amino acids. The CDR3: CASSFASGRVDEQYF. The CDR3 DNA is TGTGCCAGCAGCTTTGCCAGCGGGAGGGTTGACGAGCAGTACTTC.